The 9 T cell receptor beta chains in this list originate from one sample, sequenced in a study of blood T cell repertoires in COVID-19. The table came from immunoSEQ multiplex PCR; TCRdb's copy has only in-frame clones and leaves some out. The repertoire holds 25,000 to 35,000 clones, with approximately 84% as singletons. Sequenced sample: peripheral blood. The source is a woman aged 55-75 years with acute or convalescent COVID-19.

In nucleotides, the CDR3 is TGCGCCAGCAGCTTGGGTACTTCGGGGGGGACCTACGAGCAGTACTTC. Protein product: CASSLGTSGGTYEQYF. The chain uses TRBV5-1 and TRBJ2-7; 8 bases are shared with TRBD2. The CDR3 is 16 amino acids. Germline-derived CDR1 and CDR2 are SGHRS and YFSETQ. V lost 0 bases and J lost 2; bases outside the gene matches: 7.

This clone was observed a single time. The CDR3 region is CASSFGGTDTQYF. The CDR3 DNA reads as TGTGCCAGCAGTTTTGGAGGTACAGATACGCAGTATTTT. The V and J genes are TRBV27 and TRBJ2-3; perhaps TRBD2 as D (5 bases). This CDR3 comprises 13 residues. Germline V gene sequence: CDR1 MNHEY, CDR2 SMNVEV (reference sequence). The ends were cut back, 3 bases at V and 3 bases at J, with 7 bases in the middle.

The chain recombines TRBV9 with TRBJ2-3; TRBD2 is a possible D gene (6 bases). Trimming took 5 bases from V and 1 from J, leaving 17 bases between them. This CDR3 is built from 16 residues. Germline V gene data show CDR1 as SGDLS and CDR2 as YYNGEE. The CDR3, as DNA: TGTGCCAGCAGTGGAGGGGTGGGTGTAGGCACAGATACGCAGTATTTT. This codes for CASSGGVGVGTDTQYF.

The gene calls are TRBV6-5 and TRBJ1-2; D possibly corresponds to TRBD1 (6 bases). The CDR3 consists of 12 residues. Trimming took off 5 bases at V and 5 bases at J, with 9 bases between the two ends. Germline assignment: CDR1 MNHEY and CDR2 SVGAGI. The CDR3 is CASSQGLYGYTF. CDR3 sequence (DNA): TGTGCCAGCAGTCAGGGGTTATATGGCTACACCTTC.

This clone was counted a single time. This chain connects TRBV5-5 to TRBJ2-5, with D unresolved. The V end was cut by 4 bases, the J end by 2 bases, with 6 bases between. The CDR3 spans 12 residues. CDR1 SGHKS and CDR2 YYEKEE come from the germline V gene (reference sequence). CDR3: CASSRYQETQYF. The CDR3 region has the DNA TGTGCCAGCAGCCGGTATCAAGAGACCCAGTACTTC.

Here the CDR3 DNA reads TGCAGCGGGGACAAACAAGAGACCCAGTACTTC. It specifies CSGDKQETQYF. The rearrangement joins TRBV20-1 to TRBJ2-5, with a weak D call TRBD1 (6 bases). The CDR3 contains 11 residues. The germline V gene encodes CDR1 DFQATT and CDR2 SNEGSKA (reference sequence).

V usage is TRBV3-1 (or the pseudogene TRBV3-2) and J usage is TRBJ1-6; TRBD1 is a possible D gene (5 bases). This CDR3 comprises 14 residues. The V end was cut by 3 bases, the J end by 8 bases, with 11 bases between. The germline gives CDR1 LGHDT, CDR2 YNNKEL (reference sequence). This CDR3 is CASSHQGRDSPLHF. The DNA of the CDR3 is TGTGCCAGCAGCCACCAGGGTCGGGATTCACCCCTCCACTTT.

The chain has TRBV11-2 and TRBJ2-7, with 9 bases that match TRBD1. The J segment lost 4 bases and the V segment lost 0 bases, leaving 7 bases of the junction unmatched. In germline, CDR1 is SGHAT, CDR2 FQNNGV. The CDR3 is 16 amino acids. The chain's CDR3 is CASSLDPGTGRYEQYF. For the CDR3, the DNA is TGTGCCAGCAGCTTAGACCCCGGGACAGGGCGTTACGAGCAGTACTTC.

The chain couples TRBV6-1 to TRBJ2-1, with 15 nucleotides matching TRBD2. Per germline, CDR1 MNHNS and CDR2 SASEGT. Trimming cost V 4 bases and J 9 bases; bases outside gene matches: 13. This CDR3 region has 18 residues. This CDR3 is CASSVGLAGGASLIEQFF. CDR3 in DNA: TGTGCCAGCAGTGTAGGACTAGCGGGGGGGGCTTCTCTCATTGAGCAGTTCTTC.